This T cell receptor (beta chain) was observed in a study of PD-1 blockade in classical Hodgkin lymphoma. Sequenced by immunoSEQ multiplex PCR; TCRdb stores in-frame clones only, minus some. Counted here are nearly 25,000 clones, about 80% occurring once; the ten biggest clones make up 6% to 8.5%. The CDR3 extends over 14 amino acids. V was shortened by 4 bases and J by 1 base, with 10 bases between the two germline ends. Germline V gene data show CDR1 as SEHNR and CDR2 as FQNEAQ (reference sequence). Every one of the patients relapsed after autologous stem cell transplantation (brentuximab vedotin exposure was variable).

The sequencing here drew on peripheral blood mononuclear cells (PBMCs), taken at baseline. The receptor was derived from a human donor with classical Hodgkin lymphoma. The chain employs TRBV7-9 and TRBJ1-1; no clear D gene. The CDR3 protein is CASSSHGGNTEAFF. CDR3 DNA: TGTGCCAGCAGCTCCCACGGAGGGAACACTGAAGCTTTCTTT. The full variable domain, rest sourced from reference TRBV7-9 and TRBJ1-1, is DTGVSQNPRHKITKRGQNVTFRCDPISEHNRLYWYRQTLGQGPEFLTYFQNEAQLEKSRLLSDRFSAERPKGSFSTLEIQRTEQGDSAMYLCASSSHGGNTEAFFGQGTRLTVV.